The 2 T cell receptor beta chains below come from one sample, sequenced in a study of CD8+CD57+ T cells in acquired aplastic anemia. TCR beta VDJ and CDR3 were profiled, and genomic DNA was the template. TCRdb re-called the reads with MiXCR, one entry per CDR3 protein. This repertoire shows 90,000 to 130,000 distinct CDR3 sequences, around 49% found once; its top ten account for roughly 34%. The material sequenced was sorted CD4+, CD8+, or CD8+CD57+ T cells (not recorded which) from PBMCs. The receptors were gathered from a human donor in good health, serving as a control.

This clonotype was counted at least ten times. This chain links TRBV9 with TRBJ2-1; no reliable D call. The ends were cut back, 0 bases at V and 6 bases at J, with 7 bases in the middle. The germline CDR1 and CDR2 sequences are SGDLS and YYNGEE. The CDR3 contains 13 residues. The CDR3 nucleotides are TGTGCCAGCAGCGTAGCTGGAAGCAATGAGCAGTTCTTC. Protein sequence: CASSVAGSNEQFF.

Details on this clonotype: Possible read error: a much larger clone is one base away. The CDR3 carries no conserved terminal phenylalanine or tryptophan, so it likely arises from a read error. This chain links TRBV12-3 or TRBV12-4 with TRBJ2-5, with D possibly matching TRBD1 (5 bases). The CDR3 totals 16 residues. The germline V and J ends were trimmed by 4 bases and 2 bases, with 17 bases remaining between them. CDR3 sequence: CASSYLAGNLQETQYL. The CDR3 nucleotides read TGTGCCAGCAGTTACTTGGCAGGGAATTTACAAGAGACCCAGTACCTC.